A single sample gave rise to the 5 T cell receptor beta chains below, sequenced in a study of OX40 agonist ivuxolimab in advanced cancers. Library preparation employed the immunoSEQ multiplex PCR assay. Drawn from immuneACCESS, this table holds only the in-frame rearrangements with V and J called that TCRdb kept. Clones are partly lost; checked studies trace under half to an unresolved V gene and leave the rest unexplained. The sample yields 55,000 to 70,000 clones; about 82% were counted once. The biggest ten clones account for approximately 4% of the sample. Sequences were derived from CD4+ or CD8+ T cells sorted from blood, sampled in a trial of the OX40 agonist ivuxolimab. The receptors were sampled from an adult with an advanced solid tumor such as melanoma, head and neck, liver or kidney cancer.

The V and J genes are TRBV28 and TRBJ2-7, with 8 bases matching TRBD2. Germline-derived CDR1 and CDR2 are MDHEN and SYDVKM. With V trimmed by 6 bases and J by 0 bases, 10 bases remained unmatched. This CDR3 region has 16 residues. The CDR3 coding sequence is TGTGCCAGCAGGACCGCCGCGGGGGGCAGCTCCTACGAGCAGTACTTC. Amino acids: CASRTAAGGSSYEQYF.

The V gene is TRBV25-1, the J gene TRBJ2-3, with D unclear. Between the trimmed V and J ends, which lost 8 bases and 0 bases, there was a span of 12 bases. CDR1 is MGHDK, CDR2 SYGVNS, per germline. The CDR3 sequence is 14 residues long. CDR3 sequence reads: CASESFVSTDTQYF. The CDR3 nucleotides read TGTGCCAGCGAAAGCTTTGTAAGCACAGATACGCAGTATTTT.

The chain is built from TRBV6-5 and TRBJ1-1, with unresolved D. Between the trimmed V and J ends, which lost 0 bases and 1 base, there was a span of 6 bases. This CDR3 is built from 14 residues. Germline values: CDR1 MNHEY, CDR2 SVGAGI. The CDR3 is CASSYSIWNTEAFF. The CDR3 nucleotides are TGTGCCAGCAGTTACTCGATTTGGAACACTGAAGCTTTCTTT.

The chain employs TRBV5-4 and TRBJ1-4, with D perhaps TRBD1 (5 bases). The CDR3 is 14 amino acids. CDR1 is SGHNT and CDR2 is YYREEE in the germline V gene (reference sequence). V was pared by 2 bases and J by 7 bases, with 12 bases between. The CDR3 region is CASSFVGGGEKLFF. Written as DNA, the CDR3 is TGTGCCAGCAGCTTTGTCGGGGGTGGTGAAAAACTGTTTTTT.

This chain links TRBV5-1 with TRBJ2-5; no clear D gene. The CDR3 consists of 13 residues. CDR1 is SGHRS and CDR2 is YFSETQ in the germline V gene. Trimming stripped 2 bases from V and 3 bases from J, with 8 bases between. CDR3 amino acids: CASSFTTEETQYF. The CDR3 nucleotides are TGCGCCAGCAGCTTCACTACTGAAGAGACCCAGTACTTC.